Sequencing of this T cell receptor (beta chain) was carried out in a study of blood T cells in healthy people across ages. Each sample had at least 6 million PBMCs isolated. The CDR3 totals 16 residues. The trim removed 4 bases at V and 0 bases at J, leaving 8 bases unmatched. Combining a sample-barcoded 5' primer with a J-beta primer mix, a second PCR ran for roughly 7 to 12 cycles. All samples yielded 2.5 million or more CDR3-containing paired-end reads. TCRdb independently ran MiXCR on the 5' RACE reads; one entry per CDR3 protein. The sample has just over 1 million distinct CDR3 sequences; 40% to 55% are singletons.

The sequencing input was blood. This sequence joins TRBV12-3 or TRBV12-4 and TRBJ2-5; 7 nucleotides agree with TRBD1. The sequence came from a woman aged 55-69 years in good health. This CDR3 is CASSSSYDRDQETQYF. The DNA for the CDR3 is TGTGCCAGCAGTTCATCGTACGACAGGGACCAAGAGACCCAGTACTTC.